The present TCR beta chain was sequenced within a study of T cell changes during pregnancy in multiple sclerosis. V lost 5 bases and J lost 4, with 11 bases in between. Looked up from germline, CDR1 is SEHNR and CDR2 is FQNEAQ (reference sequence). The CDR3 sequence is 13 residues long. The assay was immunoSEQ multiplex PCR, and TCRdb's table has in-frame clones only and misses some. The sample records 40,000 to 45,000 clones, 88% being singletons. Sequencing used CD8+ T cells from peripheral blood mononuclear cells, obtained after pregnancy. The clonotype originates from a female donor in good health, enrolled as a control in a pregnancy study. This sequence joins TRBV7-9 and TRBJ1-1, with a tentative D call TRBD1 (6 bases). CDR3 residues: CASSPGGATEAFF. For the CDR3, the DNA is TGTGCCAGCAGCCCGGGGGGGGCCACTGAAGCTTTCTTT.